Listed below are T cell receptor beta chains from one sample, sequenced in a study of blood T cell repertoires in COVID-19. Sequenced by immunoSEQ multiplex PCR; TCRdb stores in-frame clones only, minus some. Found here are some 670,000 clones, 70% to 90% of them singletons; the top ten hold around 0.3%. The sequenced sample consisted of peripheral blood. Receptors originate from a woman aged 18-30 years with acute or convalescent COVID-19. CDR3s include the opening cysteine and the closing phenylalanine or tryptophan. D genes are given only for firm matches. Clone size is stated in some rows and not others, as once, few, many or a class when expanded.

DNA: TGTGCCACCGATCCGGGACACGACACCGGGGAGCTGTTTTTT
CDR3: CATDPGHDTGELFF
V: TRBV24-1
D: -
J: TRBJ2-2
size: -

DNA: TGTGCCAGCATCTTAGCGGGGGCCAAGGTCTTC
CDR3: CASILAGAKVF
V: TRBV7-8
D: TRBD2
J: TRBJ2-1
size: -

DNA: TGTGCCAGCAGCTCCGCCGGGAAGGCCCCAACCTTC
CDR3: CASSSAGKAPTF
V: TRBV7-2
D: -
J: TRBJ1-2
size: -

DNA: TGTGCCAGCAGTACACCGCCAGGGGGCGCTTTCTTT
CDR3: CASSTPPGGAFF
V: TRBV6-5
D: TRBD1
J: TRBJ1-1
size: -

DNA: TGTGCCAGCAGTACAGGCGCCAAAAACATTCAGTACTTC
CDR3: CASSTGAKNIQYF
V: TRBV12-3/TRBV12-4
D: -
J: TRBJ2-4
size: -

DNA: TGTGCCAGCAGCAACAGGGGGGGGTCGGTCTTC
CDR3: CASSNRGGSVF
V: TRBV6-2/TRBV6-3
D: -
J: TRBJ2-1
size: -

DNA: TGTGCCAGCAGTCCCGGACAAAGGGGCTACACCTTC
CDR3: CASSPGQRGYTF
V: TRBV6-5
D: -
J: TRBJ1-2
size: -

DNA: TGCGCCAGCAGCTTGGGATTGGGACTGCAAGAGACCCAGTACTTC
CDR3: CASSLGLGLQETQYF
V: TRBV5-1
D: -
J: TRBJ2-5
size: -

DNA: TGTGCCAGCAGTTACCGGGGCAGGGGAGACTATGGCTACACCTTC
CDR3: CASSYRGRGDYGYTF
V: TRBV6-2/TRBV6-3
D: -
J: TRBJ1-2
size: -

DNA: TGTGCCAGTATGCACCAGGCTTCTGGAAACACCATATATTTT
CDR3: CASMHQASGNTIYF
V: TRBV19
D: -
J: TRBJ1-3
size: -

DNA: TGTGCCAGCAGCCCTGGGGAGACAGGGGCTTTCTTT
CDR3: CASSPGETGAFF
V: TRBV13
D: TRBD1
J: TRBJ1-1
size: -

DNA: TGTGCCAGCAGCACCCGGGACAGGGCCAATGGCTACACCTTC
CDR3: CASSTRDRANGYTF
V: TRBV9
D: TRBD1
J: TRBJ1-2
size: -

DNA: TGTGCCAGCTCACCCCACCGGACAGGGTTTTTGCGTACCATATATTTT
CDR3: CASSPHRTGFLRTIYF
V: TRBV18
D: TRBD1
J: TRBJ1-3
size: -

DNA: TGTGCCAGCAGTTACTCGAATTCGGGCAGGGGGTCAGGCTACACCTTC
CDR3: CASSYSNSGRGSGYTF
V: TRBV6-5
D: TRBD1
J: TRBJ1-2
size: -

DNA: TGTGCCAGCTCACCTGACAGGACGGGAAACACCATATATTTT
CDR3: CASSPDRTGNTIYF
V: TRBV18
D: -
J: TRBJ1-3
size: -

DNA: TGCAGCGTTGATTACAGAGGGACCATATATTTT
CDR3: CSVDYRGTIYF
V: TRBV29-1
D: -
J: TRBJ1-3
size: -

DNA: TGTGCCAGCAGCTCTCCTGGGACAGGGGGAGGCTACACCTTC
CDR3: CASSSPGTGGGYTF
V: TRBV13
D: TRBD1
J: TRBJ1-2
size: -

DNA: TGTGCCAGCAGTGATAGGGGTAACGGGTTCACAGATACGCAGTATTTT
CDR3: CASSDRGNGFTDTQYF
V: TRBV2
D: -
J: TRBJ2-3
size: -

DNA: TGTGCCAGCAGTTTCCTCTACGAGCAGTACTTC
CDR3: CASSFLYEQYF
V: TRBV12-3/TRBV12-4
D: -
J: TRBJ2-7
size: -

DNA: TGCGCCAGCAGCCATCTAAACAGGGGCGACTATGGCTACACCTTC
CDR3: CASSHLNRGDYGYTF
V: TRBV4-3
D: TRBD1
J: TRBJ1-2
size: -

DNA: TGTGCCAGCACCCCAGGGGGGAGCACTGAAGCTTTCTTT
CDR3: CASTPGGSTEAFF
V: TRBV12-3/TRBV12-4
D: TRBD1
J: TRBJ1-1
size: -

DNA: TGTGTCAAACTTACAGGGGAATGGGACAACAATCAGCCCCAGCATTTT
CDR3: CVKLTGEWDNNQPQHF
V: TRBV24-1
D: TRBD1
J: TRBJ1-5
size: once

DNA: TGTGCCAGCAGCTTAGTTTCGGACAGGGACTACGAGCAGTACTTC
CDR3: CASSLVSDRDYEQYF
V: TRBV7-2
D: TRBD1
J: TRBJ2-7
size: -

DNA: TGTGCCAGCAGCTCCCGGGACAGCTCAAGCCCCCCTTTCTTT
CDR3: CASSSRDSSSPPFF
V: TRBV7-2
D: TRBD1
J: TRBJ1-1
size: -

DNA: TGTGCCAGCAGTCGGGCCCGGGCGATTCGGGGGGAAAAACTGTTTTTT
CDR3: CASSRARAIRGEKLFF
V: TRBV5-8
D: -
J: TRBJ1-4
size: -

DNA: TGTGCCACCAGCAGAGCCCTCTTTAGCGGGGGGGCGGATACGCAGTATTTT
CDR3: CATSRALFSGGADTQYF
V: TRBV15
D: TRBD2
J: TRBJ2-3
size: -

DNA: TGCGCCAGCAGCCACCCACGGACAGGGGTGAGTCATCAGCCCCAGCATTTT
CDR3: CASSHPRTGVSHQPQHF
V: TRBV4-1
D: TRBD1
J: TRBJ1-5
size: -

DNA: TGTGCCAGCAGCGCGAGTCCGGGACAGGGGAGACTCGGTGAAAAACTGTTTTTT
CDR3: CASSASPGQGRLGEKLFF
V: TRBV9
D: TRBD1
J: TRBJ1-4
size: -

DNA: TGTGCCAGTTTAAGACAGGCAGGCGTGAACACTGAAGCTTTCTTT
CDR3: CASLRQAGVNTEAFF
V: TRBV19
D: -
J: TRBJ1-1
size: -

DNA: TGTGCCAGCTCAGGGTTCGGTCCCACGGGTGAAAAACTGTTTTTT
CDR3: CASSGFGPTGEKLFF
V: TRBV9
D: -
J: TRBJ1-4
size: -

DNA: TGTGCCAGCAGCGGGAGCGGGGGGGCGTCCTACGAGCAGTACTTC
CDR3: CASSGSGGASYEQYF
V: TRBV7-9
D: TRBD2
J: TRBJ2-7
size: -

DNA: TGTGCCAGCAGCTTAGGAGGGGGAAAACAAGAGACCCAGTACTTC
CDR3: CASSLGGGKQETQYF
V: TRBV7-2
D: -
J: TRBJ2-5
size: -

DNA: TGCGCCAGCAGCTACGGGACCCGGGAGGAAAAACTGTTTTTT
CDR3: CASSYGTREEKLFF
V: TRBV4-1
D: -
J: TRBJ1-4
size: -

DNA: TGTGCCAGCAGCTTACCGGGAGATGAAGCTTTCTTT
CDR3: CASSLPGDEAFF
V: TRBV7-9
D: -
J: TRBJ1-1
size: -

DNA: TGTGCCACCAGTGACGTACAGGGGGTGGATGGCTACACCTTC
CDR3: CATSDVQGVDGYTF
V: TRBV24-1
D: TRBD1
J: TRBJ1-2
size: -

DNA: TGCGCCAGCAGCTTGACGGTAGTTTCCTACGAGCAGTACTTC
CDR3: CASSLTVVSYEQYF
V: TRBV5-1
D: -
J: TRBJ2-7
size: -

DNA: TGTGCCAGCAGACGGACAGGGAAAGAGACCCAGTACTTC
CDR3: CASRRTGKETQYF
V: TRBV6-5
D: TRBD1
J: TRBJ2-5
size: -

DNA: TGCGCCAGCAGCCAAGTTTCAGGCCTTTGGACTGATGAGCAGTTCTTC
CDR3: CASSQVSGLWTDEQFF
V: TRBV4-1
D: -
J: TRBJ2-1
size: -

DNA: TGTGCCAGTAGTATCGGGACAGGGCAATCACCCCTCCACTTT
CDR3: CASSIGTGQSPLHF
V: TRBV19
D: TRBD1
J: TRBJ1-6
size: few

DNA: TGTGCTAGTGGTCTGGGACTAGCCGAGCAGTACTTC
CDR3: CASGLGLAEQYF
V: TRBV12-5
D: TRBD2
J: TRBJ2-7
size: -

DNA: TGTGCCAGTAGTATCCCGGGACAGGGGGCTGTTGAGCAGTTCTTC
CDR3: CASSIPGQGAVEQFF
V: TRBV19
D: TRBD1
J: TRBJ2-1
size: -

DNA: TGCGCCAGCAGCCAAGAAAGTGGGGAGGAAAAACTGTTTTTT
CDR3: CASSQESGEEKLFF
V: TRBV4-3
D: -
J: TRBJ1-4
size: -

DNA: TGTGCCAGCAGTTTAACCGGGGTTCGGACTGAAGCTTTCTTT
CDR3: CASSLTGVRTEAFF
V: TRBV6-2/TRBV6-3
D: -
J: TRBJ1-1
size: -

DNA: -
CDR3: CASSNPIWGQGTTNEKLFF
V: TRBV21-1
D: -
J: TRBJ1-4
size: -

DNA: TGTGCCTGGAGTGTGGGTACTTGGACACCGGATGGCTACACCTTC
CDR3: CAWSVGTWTPDGYTF
V: TRBV30
D: -
J: TRBJ1-2
size: -

DNA: TGCGCCAGCAGCCCTAGACCGGACTTTTCTGGAAACACCATATATTTT
CDR3: CASSPRPDFSGNTIYF
V: TRBV4-3
D: -
J: TRBJ1-3
size: -

DNA: TGCGCCAGCAGCTTGGACGGGACAGGGTTTCAGAGAACTGAAGCTTTCTTT
CDR3: CASSLDGTGFQRTEAFF
V: TRBV5-1
D: TRBD1
J: TRBJ1-1
size: -

DNA: TGTGCCAGCAGCCCCGGCGACTTAGGGGATTCACCCCTCCACTTT
CDR3: CASSPGDLGDSPLHF
V: TRBV7-9
D: -
J: TRBJ1-6
size: few

DNA: TGCGCCAGCAGCCAAGGGGGCAGGGGGCCTCTCAATGAGCAGTTCTTC
CDR3: CASSQGGRGPLNEQFF
V: TRBV4-3
D: TRBD1
J: TRBJ2-1
size: -

DNA: TGCGCCAGCAGCTTGACAGACACTGAAGCTTTCTTT
CDR3: CASSLTDTEAFF
V: TRBV5-1
D: -
J: TRBJ1-1
size: -

DNA: TGTGCCAGCCGCCCGACATACGATTTCACAGATACGCAGTATTTT
CDR3: CASRPTYDFTDTQYF
V: TRBV27
D: -
J: TRBJ2-3
size: -

DNA: TGTGCCAGCAGCTTATGGCGCTCGGACCCCCCGGGGAACTATGGCTACACCTTC
CDR3: CASSLWRSDPPGNYGYTF
V: TRBV11-2
D: -
J: TRBJ1-2
size: -

DNA: TGTGCCATCGAGGACAGGGTGAACACTGAAGCTTTCTTT
CDR3: CAIEDRVNTEAFF
V: TRBV6-6
D: TRBD1
J: TRBJ1-1
size: -

DNA: TGTGCCAGCCTCCTTAAGCGAGGAAACACCATATATTTT
CDR3: CASLLKRGNTIYF
V: TRBV6-5
D: -
J: TRBJ1-3
size: -

DNA: TGCGCCAGCAGCTTGGGACAGGGGGACCCTGAAGCTTTCTTT
CDR3: CASSLGQGDPEAFF
V: TRBV5-1
D: TRBD1
J: TRBJ1-1
size: -

DNA: TGTGCCAGCAGCCCACGCCAGGGCAGATCAGATGGCTACACCTTC
CDR3: CASSPRQGRSDGYTF
V: TRBV21-1
D: -
J: TRBJ1-2
size: -

DNA: TGTGCCAGCAGCAAACCCCGAGACACCATATATTTT
CDR3: CASSKPRDTIYF
V: TRBV7-8
D: -
J: TRBJ1-3
size: -

DNA: TGTGCCAGCAGCTTGAGGGCAGGGGGCTTCGAGCAGTACTTC
CDR3: CASSLRAGGFEQYF
V: TRBV5-4
D: TRBD1
J: TRBJ2-7
size: -

DNA: TGCGCCAGCAGCTTGGATCGAAACCCGCGATCTGGAAACACCATATATTTT
CDR3: CASSLDRNPRSGNTIYF
V: TRBV5-1
D: -
J: TRBJ1-3
size: -